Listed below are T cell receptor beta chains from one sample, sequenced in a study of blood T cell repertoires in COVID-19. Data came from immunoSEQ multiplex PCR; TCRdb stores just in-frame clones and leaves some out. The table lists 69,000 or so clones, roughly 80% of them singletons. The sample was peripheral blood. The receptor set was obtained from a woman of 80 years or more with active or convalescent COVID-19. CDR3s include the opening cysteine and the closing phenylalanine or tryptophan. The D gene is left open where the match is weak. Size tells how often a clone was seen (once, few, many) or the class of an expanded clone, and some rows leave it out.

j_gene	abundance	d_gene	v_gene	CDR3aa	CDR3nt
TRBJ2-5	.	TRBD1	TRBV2	CASSRDRGLTETQYF	TGTGCCAGCAGTCGGGACAGGGGGCTTACGGAGACCCAGTACTTC
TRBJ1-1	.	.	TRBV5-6	CASSFRGGTEAFF	TGTGCCAGCAGCTTTCGTGGAGGCACTGAAGCTTTCTTT
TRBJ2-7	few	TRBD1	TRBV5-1	CASSSPGTGAYEQYF	TGCGCCAGCAGCTCACCCGGGACAGGAGCCTACGAGCAGTACTTC
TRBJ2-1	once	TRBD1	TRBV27	CASSYMRQGGEQFF	TGTGCCAGCAGTTATATGAGACAGGGGGGCGAGCAGTTCTTC
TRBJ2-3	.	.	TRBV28	CASSGSGGFSTDTQYF	TGTGCCAGCTCAGGGTCCGGAGGGTTCAGCACAGATACGCAGTATTTT
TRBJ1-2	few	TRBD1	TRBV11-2	CASSLTLTGANGYTF	TGTGCCAGCAGCCTCACCCTAACAGGGGCGAATGGCTACACCTTC
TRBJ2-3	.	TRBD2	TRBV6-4	CASSTSGGGTDTQYF	TGTGCCAGCAGCACTAGCGGGGGGGGCACAGATACGCAGTATTTT
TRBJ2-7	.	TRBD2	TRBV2	CASSAILAGGSEQYF	TGTGCCAGCAGTGCTATCCTAGCGGGAGGCTCCGAGCAGTACTTC
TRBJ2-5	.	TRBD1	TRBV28	CASSLWMTGGQETQYF	TGTGCCAGCAGTTTATGGATGACAGGGGGCCAAGAGACCCAGTACTTC
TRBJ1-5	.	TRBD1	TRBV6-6	CASSQQGGYPQHF	TGTGCCAGCAGCCAACAGGGGGGATACCCCCAGCATTTT
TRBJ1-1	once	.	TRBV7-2	CASSLDWQIEAFF	TGTGCCAGCAGCTTAGATTGGCAGATTGAAGCTTTCTTT
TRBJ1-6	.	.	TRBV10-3	CAISESRGSYNSPLHF	TGTGCCATCAGTGAATCGCGGGGATCCTATAATTCACCCCTCCACTTT
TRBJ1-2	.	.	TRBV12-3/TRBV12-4	CASSPRGLGGYTF	TGTGCCAGCAGTCCCCGGGGTCTAGGTGGCTACACCTTC
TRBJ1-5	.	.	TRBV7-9	CASSLAGGNQPQHF	TGTGCCAGCAGCTTAGCCGGGGGCAATCAGCCCCAGCATTTT
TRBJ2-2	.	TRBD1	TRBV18	CASSPGQGNTGELFF	TGTGCCAGCTCACCCGGACAGGGTAACACCGGGGAGCTGTTTTTT
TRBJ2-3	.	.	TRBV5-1	CASSEGLATDTQYF	TGCGCCAGCAGTGAAGGTTTAGCCACAGATACGCAGTATTTT
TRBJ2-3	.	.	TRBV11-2	CASSLRGENTDTQYF	TGTGCCAGCAGCTTAAGGGGCGAAAACACAGATACGCAGTATTTT
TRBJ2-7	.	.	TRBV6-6	CASGGWGAEQYF	TGTGCCAGCGGGGGGTGGGGAGCCGAGCAGTACTTC
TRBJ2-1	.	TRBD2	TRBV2	CASSRLAGPYNEQFF	TGTGCCAGCAGTCGACTAGCGGGGCCCTACAATGAGCAGTTCTTC
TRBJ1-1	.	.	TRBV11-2	CASSSPSPIGRAVDTEAFF	TGTGCCAGCAGCTCCCCCTCTCCGATCGGCAGGGCTGTGGACACTGAAGCTTTCTTT
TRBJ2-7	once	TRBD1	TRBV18	CASSPLPGTGGYEQYF	TGTGCCAGCTCACCACTCCCCGGGACAGGGGGCTACGAGCAGTACTTC
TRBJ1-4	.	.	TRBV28	CATLGGAKLFF	TGTGCCACCCTCGGAGGGGCAAAACTGTTTTTT
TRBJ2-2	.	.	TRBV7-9	CASSLSAGTGELFF	TGTGCCAGCAGCCTTTCTGCAGGGACCGGGGAGCTGTTTTTT
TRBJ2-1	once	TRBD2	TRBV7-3	CASSPNARLAGYNEQFF	TGTGCCAGCAGCCCGAACGCCAGGCTAGCGGGGTACAATGAGCAGTTCTTC
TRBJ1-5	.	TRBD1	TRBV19	CASKSRGVNQPQHF	TGTGCCAGTAAGTCCAGGGGGGTCAATCAGCCCCAGCATTTT
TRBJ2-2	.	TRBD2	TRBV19	CASRGLADTGELFF	TGTGCCAGTAGGGGACTAGCGGACACCGGGGAGCTGTTTTTT
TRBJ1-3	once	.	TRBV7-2	CASSLDRAFSGNTIYF	TGTGCCAGCAGCTTAGACAGGGCGTTCTCTGGAAACACCATATATTTT
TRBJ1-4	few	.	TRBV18	CASSPVQAEKLFF	TGTGCCAGCTCACCCGTACAGGCGGAAAAACTGTTTTTT
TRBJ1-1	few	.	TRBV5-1	CASSLQGNTEAFF	TGCGCCAGCAGCTTGCAGGGGAACACTGAAGCTTTCTTT
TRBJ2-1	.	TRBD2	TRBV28	CASSSTSGGAGLGYNEQFF	TGTGCCAGCAGTTCCACTAGCGGGGGGGCCGGCCTAGGCTACAATGAGCAGTTCTTC
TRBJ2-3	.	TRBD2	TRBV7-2	CASSLAAGATDTQYF	TGTGCCAGCAGCTTAGCGGCGGGAGCGACAGATACGCAGTATTTT
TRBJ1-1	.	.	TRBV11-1	CASSPDPLGGEAFF	TGTGCCAGCAGCCCCGACCCCCTTGGCGGGGAAGCTTTCTTT
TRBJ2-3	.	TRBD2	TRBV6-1	CASSEWGLAGGSLADTQYF	TGTGCCAGCAGTGAATGGGGACTAGCGGGGGGGAGCTTGGCAGATACGCAGTATTTT
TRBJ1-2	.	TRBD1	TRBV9	CASSPGDSGAYGYTF	TGTGCCAGCAGCCCGGGGGACAGCGGAGCCTATGGCTACACCTTC
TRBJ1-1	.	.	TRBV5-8	CASRDWTAEAFF	TGTGCCAGCAGAGATTGGACAGCTGAAGCTTTCTTT
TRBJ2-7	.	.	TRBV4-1	CASSQVYGAYEQYF	TGCGCCAGCAGCCAAGTTTACGGGGCCTACGAGCAGTACTTC
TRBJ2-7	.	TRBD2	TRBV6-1	CASSDFGLAGSYEQYF	TGTGCCAGCAGTGATTTCGGACTAGCGGGGTCCTACGAGCAGTACTTC
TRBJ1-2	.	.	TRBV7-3	CASSPDRGSYYGYTF	TGTGCCAGCAGCCCCGACCGGGGGTCCTACTATGGCTACACCTTC
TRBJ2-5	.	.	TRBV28	CASRVTVKETQYF	TGTGCCAGCAGAGTTACGGTAAAAGAGACCCAGTACTTC
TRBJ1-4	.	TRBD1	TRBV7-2	CASSRDRAATNEKLFF	TGTGCCAGCAGCCGGGACAGGGCTGCAACTAATGAAAAACTGTTTTTT
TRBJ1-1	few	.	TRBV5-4	CASSWAGGITEAFF	TGTGCCAGCAGCTGGGCGGGGGGGATCACTGAAGCTTTCTTT
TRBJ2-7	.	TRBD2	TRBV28	CASSLWTSGGTYEQYF	TGTGCCAGCAGTCTCTGGACTAGCGGGGGGACATACGAGCAGTACTTC
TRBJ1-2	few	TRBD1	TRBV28	CASSTVGTGTGSGYTF	TGTGCCAGCAGCACCGTCGGGACAGGGACTGGTAGTGGCTACACCTTC
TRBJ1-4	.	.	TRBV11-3	CASSPSWGEDEKLFF	TGTGCCAGCAGCCCCTCCTGGGGAGAAGATGAAAAACTGTTTTTT
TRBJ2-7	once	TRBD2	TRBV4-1	CASSQEGGTSGRIFYEQYF	TGCGCCAGCAGCCAAGAAGGGGGGACTAGCGGGAGAATTTTCTACGAGCAGTACTTC
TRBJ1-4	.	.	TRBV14	CASSRQGGEKLFF	TGTGCCAGCAGCCGGCAGGGAGGAGAAAAACTGTTTTTT
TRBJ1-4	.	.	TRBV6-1	CASSEGRAGNEKLFF	TGTGCCAGCAGCGAAGGGAGGGCGGGGAATGAAAAACTGTTTTTT
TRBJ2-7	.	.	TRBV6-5	CASSPSSYEQYF	TGTGCCAGCAGTCCCTCTTCCTACGAGCAGTACTTC
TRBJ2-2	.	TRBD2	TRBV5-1	CASRVTSGHGNTGELFF	TGCGCCAGCAGGGTGACTAGCGGTCACGGTAACACCGGGGAGCTGTTTTTT